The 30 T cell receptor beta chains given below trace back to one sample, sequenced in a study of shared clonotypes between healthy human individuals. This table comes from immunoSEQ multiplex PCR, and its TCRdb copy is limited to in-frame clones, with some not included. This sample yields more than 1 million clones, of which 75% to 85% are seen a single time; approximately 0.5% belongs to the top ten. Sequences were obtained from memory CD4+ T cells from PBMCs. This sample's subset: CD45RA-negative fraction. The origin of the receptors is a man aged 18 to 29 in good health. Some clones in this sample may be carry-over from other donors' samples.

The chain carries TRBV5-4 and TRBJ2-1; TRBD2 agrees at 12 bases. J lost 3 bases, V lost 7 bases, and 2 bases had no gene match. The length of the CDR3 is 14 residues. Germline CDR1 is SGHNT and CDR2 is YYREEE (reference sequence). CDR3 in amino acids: CASQLAGGYNEQFF. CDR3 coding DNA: TGTGCCAGCCAACTAGCGGGGGGCTACAATGAGCAGTTCTTC.

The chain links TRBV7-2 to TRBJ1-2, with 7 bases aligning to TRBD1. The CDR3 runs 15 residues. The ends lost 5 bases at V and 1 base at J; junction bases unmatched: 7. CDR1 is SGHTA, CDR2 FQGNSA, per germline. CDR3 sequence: CASSPSGQHNYGYTF. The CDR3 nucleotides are TGTGCCAGCAGCCCGTCGGGACAGCATAACTATGGCTACACCTTC.

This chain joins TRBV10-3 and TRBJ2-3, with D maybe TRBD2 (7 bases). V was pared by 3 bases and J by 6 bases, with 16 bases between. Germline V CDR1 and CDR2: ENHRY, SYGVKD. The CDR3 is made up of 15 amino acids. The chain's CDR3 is CAISESGGGSDTQYF. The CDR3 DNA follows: TGTGCCATCAGTGAATCCGGGGGCGGGAGTGATACGCAGTATTTT.

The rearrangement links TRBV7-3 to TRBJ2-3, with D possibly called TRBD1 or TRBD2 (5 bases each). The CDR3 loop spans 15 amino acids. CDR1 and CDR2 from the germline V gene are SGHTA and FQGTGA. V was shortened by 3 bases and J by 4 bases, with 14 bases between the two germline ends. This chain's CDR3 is CASSLIGAYADTQYF. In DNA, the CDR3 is TGTGCCAGCAGCTTGATCGGGGCCTACGCAGATACGCAGTATTTT.

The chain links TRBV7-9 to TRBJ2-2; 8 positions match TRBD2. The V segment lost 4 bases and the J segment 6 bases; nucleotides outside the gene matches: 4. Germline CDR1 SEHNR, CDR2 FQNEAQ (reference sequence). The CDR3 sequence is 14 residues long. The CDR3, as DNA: TGTGCCAGCAGCTCTGAACTAGCGGCCGGGGAGCTGTTTTTT. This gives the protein CASSSELAAGELFF. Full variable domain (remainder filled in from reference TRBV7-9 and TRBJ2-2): DTGVSQNPRHKITKRGQNVTFRCDPISEHNRLYWYRQTLGQGPEFLTYFQNEAQLEKSRLLSDRFSAERPKGSFSTLEIQRTEQGDSAMYLCASSSELAAGELFFGEGSRLTVL.

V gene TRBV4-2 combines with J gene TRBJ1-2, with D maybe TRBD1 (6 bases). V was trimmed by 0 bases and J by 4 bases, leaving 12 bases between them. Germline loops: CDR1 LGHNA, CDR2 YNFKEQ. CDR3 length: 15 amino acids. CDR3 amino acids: CASSQDKGVAYGYTF. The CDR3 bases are TGTGCCAGCAGCCAAGATAAGGGGGTGGCCTATGGCTACACCTTC.

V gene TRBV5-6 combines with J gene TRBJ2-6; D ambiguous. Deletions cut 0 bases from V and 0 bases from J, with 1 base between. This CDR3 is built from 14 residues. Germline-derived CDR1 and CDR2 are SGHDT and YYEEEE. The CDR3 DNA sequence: TGTGCCAGCAGCTTGGCCTCTGGGGCCAACGTCCTGACTTTC. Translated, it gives CASSLASGANVLTF.

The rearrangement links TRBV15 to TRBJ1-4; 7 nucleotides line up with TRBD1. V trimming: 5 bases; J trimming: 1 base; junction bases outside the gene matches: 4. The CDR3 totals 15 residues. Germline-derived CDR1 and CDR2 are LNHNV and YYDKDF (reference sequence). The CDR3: CATSPRQGTNEKLFF. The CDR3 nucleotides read TGTGCCACCAGCCCTAGACAGGGAACTAATGAAAAACTGTTTTTT.

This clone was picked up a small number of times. CDR3 in DNA: TGTGCCAGTAGTATCCAATCGGGACAGGGCAGCCAGCCCCAGCATTTT. Amino acid sequence: CASSIQSGQGSQPQHF. The rearrangement joins TRBV19 to TRBJ1-5; 9 positions match TRBD1. In germline, CDR1 is LNHDA, CDR2 SQIVND (reference sequence). J gave up 7 bases and V 3 bases, and 10 bases lay outside the gene matches. CDR3 length: 16 amino acids.

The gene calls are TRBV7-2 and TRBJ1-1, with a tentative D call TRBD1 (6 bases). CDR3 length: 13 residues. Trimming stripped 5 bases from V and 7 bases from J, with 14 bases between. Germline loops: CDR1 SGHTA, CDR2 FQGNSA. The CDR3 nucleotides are TGTGCCAGCAGCACCCGGGACATTTTTGAAGCTTTCTTT. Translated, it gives CASSTRDIFEAFF. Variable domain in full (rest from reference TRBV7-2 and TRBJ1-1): GAGVSQSPSNKVTEKGKDVELRCDPISGHTALYWYRQSLGQGLEFLIYFQGNSAPDKSGLPSDRFSAERTGGSVSTLTIQRTQQEDSAVYLCASSTRDIFEAFFGQGTRLTVV.

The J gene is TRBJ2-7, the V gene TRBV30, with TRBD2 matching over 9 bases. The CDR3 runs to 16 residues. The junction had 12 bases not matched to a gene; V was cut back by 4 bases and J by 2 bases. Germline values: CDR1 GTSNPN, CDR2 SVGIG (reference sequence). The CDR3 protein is CAWKGLGAGGPYEQYF. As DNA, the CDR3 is TGTGCCTGGAAGGGGCTGGGCGCGGGAGGGCCCTACGAGCAGTACTTC.

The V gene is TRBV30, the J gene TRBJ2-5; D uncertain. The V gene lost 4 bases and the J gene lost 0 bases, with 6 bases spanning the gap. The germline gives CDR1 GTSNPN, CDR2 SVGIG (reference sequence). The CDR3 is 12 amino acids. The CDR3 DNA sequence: TGTGCCTGGACGGCCAACCAAGAGACCCAGTACTTC. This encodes CAWTANQETQYF. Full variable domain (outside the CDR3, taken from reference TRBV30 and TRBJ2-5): SQTIHQWPATLVQPVGSPLSLECTVEGTSNPNLYWYRQAAGRGLQLLFYSVGIGQISSEVPQNLSASRPQDRQFILSSKKLLLSDSGFYLCAWTANQETQYFGPGTRLLVL.

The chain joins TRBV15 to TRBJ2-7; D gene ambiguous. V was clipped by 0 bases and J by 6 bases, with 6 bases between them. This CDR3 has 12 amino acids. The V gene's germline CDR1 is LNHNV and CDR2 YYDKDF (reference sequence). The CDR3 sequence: CATSRDQFEQYF. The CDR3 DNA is TGTGCCACCAGCAGAGATCAGTTCGAGCAGTACTTC.

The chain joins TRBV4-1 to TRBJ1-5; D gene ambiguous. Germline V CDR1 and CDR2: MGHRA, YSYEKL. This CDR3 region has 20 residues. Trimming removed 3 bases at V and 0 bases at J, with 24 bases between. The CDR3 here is CASSQGSFEGSQNSNQPQHF. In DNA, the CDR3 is TGCGCCAGCAGCCAGGGAAGCTTTGAAGGCAGCCAAAATAGCAATCAGCCCCAGCATTTT.

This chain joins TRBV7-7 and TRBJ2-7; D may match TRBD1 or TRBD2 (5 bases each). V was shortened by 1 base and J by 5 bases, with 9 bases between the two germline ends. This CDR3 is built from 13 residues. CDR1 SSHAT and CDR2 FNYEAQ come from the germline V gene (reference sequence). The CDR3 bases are TGTGCCAGCAGCTTAGGATTGGGGGACGAGCAGTACTTC. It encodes CASSLGLGDEQYF.

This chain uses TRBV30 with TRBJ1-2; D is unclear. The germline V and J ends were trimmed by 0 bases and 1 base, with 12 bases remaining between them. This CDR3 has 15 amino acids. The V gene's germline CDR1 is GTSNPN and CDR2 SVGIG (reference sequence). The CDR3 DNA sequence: TGTGCCTGGAGTGTGGGCCGGACTTTTAACTATGGCTACACCTTC. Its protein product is CAWSVGRTFNYGYTF.

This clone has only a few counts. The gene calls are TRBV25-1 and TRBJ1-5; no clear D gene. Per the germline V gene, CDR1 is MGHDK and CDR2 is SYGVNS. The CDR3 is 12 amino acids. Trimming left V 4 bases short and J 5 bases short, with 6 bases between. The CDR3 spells CASSAPDQPQHF. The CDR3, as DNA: TGTGCCAGCAGTGCCCCGGATCAGCCCCAGCATTTT.

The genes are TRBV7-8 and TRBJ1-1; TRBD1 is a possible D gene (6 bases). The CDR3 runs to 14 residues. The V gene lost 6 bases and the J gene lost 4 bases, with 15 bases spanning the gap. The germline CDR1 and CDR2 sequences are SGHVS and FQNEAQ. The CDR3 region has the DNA TGTGCCAGCAGTTCCAACCCGGACAGCACTGAAGCTTTCTTT. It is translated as CASSSNPDSTEAFF.

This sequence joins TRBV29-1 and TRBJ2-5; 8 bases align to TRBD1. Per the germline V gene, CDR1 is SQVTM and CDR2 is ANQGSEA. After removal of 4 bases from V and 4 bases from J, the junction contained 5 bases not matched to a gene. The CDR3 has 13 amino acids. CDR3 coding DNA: TGCAGCGTTGTTGACAGGGGAGGAGAGACCCAGTACTTC. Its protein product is CSVVDRGGETQYF. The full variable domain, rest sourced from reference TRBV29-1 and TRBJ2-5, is SAVISQKPSRDICQRGTSLTIQCQVDSQVTMMFWYRQQPGQSLTLIATANQGSEATYESGFVIDKFPISRPNLTFSTLTVSNMSPEDSSIYLCSVVDRGGETQYFGPGTRLLVL.

For the CDR3, the DNA is TGCGCCAGCAGTCCGGAGGACAGGGGTGGTGGCTACACCTTC. It codes for CASSPEDRGGGYTF. The J gene is TRBJ1-2, the V gene TRBV5-1; TRBD1 aligns across 9 bases. CDR3 length: 14 amino acids. In germline, CDR1 is SGHRS, CDR2 YFSETQ. V lost 5 bases, J lost 7 bases, and 9 bases stayed unmatched. The full variable domain, with the rest looked up from reference TRBV5-1 and TRBJ1-2, is KAGVTQTPRYLIKTRGQQVTLSCSPISGHRSVSWYQQTPGQGLQFLFEYFSETQRNKGNFPGRFSGRQFSNSRSEMNVSTLELGDSALYLCASSPEDRGGGYTFGSGTRLTVV.

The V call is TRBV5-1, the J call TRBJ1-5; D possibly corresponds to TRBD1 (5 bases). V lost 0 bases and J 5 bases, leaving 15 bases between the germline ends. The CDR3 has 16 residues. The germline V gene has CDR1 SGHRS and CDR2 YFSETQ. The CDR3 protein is CASSLVRVVRYQPQHF. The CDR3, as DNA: TGCGCCAGCAGCTTGGTCAGGGTAGTAAGGTATCAGCCCCAGCATTTT.

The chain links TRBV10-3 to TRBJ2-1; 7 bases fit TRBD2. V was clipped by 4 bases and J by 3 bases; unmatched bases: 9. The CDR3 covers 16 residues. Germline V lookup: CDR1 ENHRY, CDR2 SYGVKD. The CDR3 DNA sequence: TGTGCCATCAGTGGCAGGCTAGCGGAAAACTACAATGAGCAGTTCTTC. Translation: CAISGRLAENYNEQFF.

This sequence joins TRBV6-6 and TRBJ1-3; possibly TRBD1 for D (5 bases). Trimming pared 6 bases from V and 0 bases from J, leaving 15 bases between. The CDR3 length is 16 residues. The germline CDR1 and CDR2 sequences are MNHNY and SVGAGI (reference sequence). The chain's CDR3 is CASRSLGASSGNTIYF. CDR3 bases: TGTGCCAGCAGGTCTTTAGGGGCCAGCTCTGGAAACACCATATATTTT.

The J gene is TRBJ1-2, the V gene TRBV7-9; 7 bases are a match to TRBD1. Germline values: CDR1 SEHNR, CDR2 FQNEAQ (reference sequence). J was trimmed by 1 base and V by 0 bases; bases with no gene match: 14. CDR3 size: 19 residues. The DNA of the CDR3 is TGTGCCAGCAGCTTAGCCCGCCCCGCAGGGGGAATTCTTAACTATGGCTACACCTTC. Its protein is CASSLARPAGGILNYGYTF.

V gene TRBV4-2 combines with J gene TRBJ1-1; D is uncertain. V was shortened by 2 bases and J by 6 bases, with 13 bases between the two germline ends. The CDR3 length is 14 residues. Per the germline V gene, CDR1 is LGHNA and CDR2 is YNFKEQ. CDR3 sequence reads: CASSQPGGGPEAFF. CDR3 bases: TGTGCCAGCAGCCAACCTGGAGGAGGGCCTGAAGCTTTCTTT.

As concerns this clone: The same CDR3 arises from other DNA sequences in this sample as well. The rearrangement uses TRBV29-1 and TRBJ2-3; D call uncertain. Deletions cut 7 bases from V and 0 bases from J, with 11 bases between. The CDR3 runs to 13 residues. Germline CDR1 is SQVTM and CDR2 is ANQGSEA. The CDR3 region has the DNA TGCAGCGCGGCGAGGACGAGCACAGATACGCAGTATTTT. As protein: CSAARTSTDTQYF.

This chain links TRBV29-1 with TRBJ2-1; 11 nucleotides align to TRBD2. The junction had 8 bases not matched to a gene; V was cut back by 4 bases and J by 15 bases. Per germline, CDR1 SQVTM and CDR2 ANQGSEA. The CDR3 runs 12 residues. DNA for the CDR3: TGCAGCGTTGTCCCGACTAGCGGGATCGGGTTCTTC. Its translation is CSVVPTSGIGFF.

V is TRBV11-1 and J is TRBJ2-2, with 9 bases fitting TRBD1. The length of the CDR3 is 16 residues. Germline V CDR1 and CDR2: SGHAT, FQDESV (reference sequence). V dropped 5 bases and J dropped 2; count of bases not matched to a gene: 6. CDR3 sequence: CASSPRQGGNTGELFF. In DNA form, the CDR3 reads TGTGCCAGCAGCCCAAGACAGGGGGGAAACACCGGGGAGCTGTTTTTT.

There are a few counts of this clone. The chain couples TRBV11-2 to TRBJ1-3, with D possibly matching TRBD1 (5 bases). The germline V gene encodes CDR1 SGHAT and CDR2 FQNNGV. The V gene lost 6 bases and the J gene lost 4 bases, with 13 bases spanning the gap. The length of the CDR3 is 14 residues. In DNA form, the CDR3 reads TGTGCCAGCAGTATAGGGGCAGGCGGAAACACCATATATTTT. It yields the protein CASSIGAGGNTIYF.

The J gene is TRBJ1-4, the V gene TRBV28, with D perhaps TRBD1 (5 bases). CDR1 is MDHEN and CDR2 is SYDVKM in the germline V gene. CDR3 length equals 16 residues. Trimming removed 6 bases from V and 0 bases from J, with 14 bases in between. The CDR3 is CASRGTLRATNEKLFF. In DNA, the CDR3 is TGTGCCAGCAGGGGGACTCTCAGGGCAACTAATGAAAAACTGTTTTTT. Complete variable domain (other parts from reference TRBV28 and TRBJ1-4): DVKVTQSSRYLVKRTGEKVFLECVQDMDHENMFWYRQDPGLGLRLIYFSYDVKMKEKGDIPEGYSVSREKKERFSLILESASTNQTSMYLCASRGTLRATNEKLFFGSGTQLSVL.